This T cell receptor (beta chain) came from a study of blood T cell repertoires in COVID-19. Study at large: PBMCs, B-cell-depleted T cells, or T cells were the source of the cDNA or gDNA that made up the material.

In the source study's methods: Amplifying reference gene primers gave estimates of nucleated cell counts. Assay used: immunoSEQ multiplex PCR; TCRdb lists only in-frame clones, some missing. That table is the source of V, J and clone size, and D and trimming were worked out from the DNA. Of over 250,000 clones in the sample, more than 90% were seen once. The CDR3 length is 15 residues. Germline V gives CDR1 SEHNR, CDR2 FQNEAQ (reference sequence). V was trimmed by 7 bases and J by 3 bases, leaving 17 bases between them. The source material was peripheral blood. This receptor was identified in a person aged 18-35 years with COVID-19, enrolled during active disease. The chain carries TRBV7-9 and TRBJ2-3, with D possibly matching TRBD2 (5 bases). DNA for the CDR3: TGTGCCAGCACCACCACGGGAATTTGGACAGATACGCAGTATTTT. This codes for CASTTTGIWTDTQYF.